The clone carrying this T cell receptor (beta chain) was recorded a few times. Its antigen is still unknown. The data were taken from a study of T-cell reconstitution after alpha-beta-depleted transplantation in children. The CDR3 has 13 residues. The germline gives CDR1 MGHDK, CDR2 SYGVNS. Trimming shortened V by 4 bases and J by 10 bases, and 16 bases separated the two germline ends. Points from the study as a whole: After one year, T-cell counts and TCRbeta diversity mostly came from new T cells. For some patients, TCRbeta diversity was high at day 60 because of recipient T cells and thymic progenitors that survived. Reported findings indicate that, about two months after transplant, alpha-beta T cells came from several hundred expanded clones, which were derived from non-depleted graft cells.

Library preparation (for TCRbeta) was performed with unique molecular identifiers. One entry per CDR3 protein results from TCRdb running MiXCR on the PCR reads. The repertoire holds around 500,000 distinct CDR3 sequences, more than 20% seen once, with 12% to 15% in the top ten. This clonotype originated in a boy in the first two years of life who had a stem cell transplant for acute myeloid leukemia, so the T cells may come from the graft donor. The chain recombines TRBV25-1 with TRBJ1-1; a possible D gene is TRBD1 (5 bases). Sequenced here: PBMCs, mostly from graft donor cells, sampled 360 days after TCRalphabeta/CD19-depleted stem cell transplant. The CDR3 spells CASSAYLEGVAFF. For the CDR3, the DNA is TGTGCCAGCAGTGCGTACCTGGAAGGGGTAGCTTTCTTT.